The 20 T cell receptor beta chains listed next were all sequenced from one sample in a study of cytomegalovirus exposure and HLA in healthy donors. PCR used 60 Vbeta primers and 13 Jbeta primers. Profiling relied on immunoSEQ multiplex PCR, and the TCRdb table lists in-frame clones only, not all of them. The table shows 64,000 or so clones, with 65% to 75% occurring only once. The source material was PBMCs. The receptor set was obtained from a man in his forties or fifties in good health and CMV-seropositive.

The chain joins TRBV27 to TRBJ2-3; 12 positions match TRBD2. From germline, CDR1 is MNHEY and CDR2 SMNVEV (reference sequence). The CDR3 is 18 amino acids. V gave up 4 bases and J gave up 3 bases; unmatched junction bases: 11. The CDR3 reads CASSSPRTSGAGTDTQYF. The CDR3 DNA is TGTGCCAGCAGTTCCCCTAGGACTAGCGGGGCGGGGACAGATACGCAGTATTTT.

This sequence joins TRBV5-1 and TRBJ2-1; D not resolved. Trimming took off 0 bases at V and 3 bases at J, with 4 bases between the two ends. This CDR3 region has 13 residues. Germline V gene sequence: CDR1 SGHRS, CDR2 YFSETQ. CDR3 sequence: CASSLGNYNEQFF. DNA of the CDR3: TGCGCCAGCAGCTTGGGTAACTACAATGAGCAGTTCTTC.

The chain employs TRBV5-1 and TRBJ1-2; 8 positions agree with TRBD1. The CDR3 runs 14 residues. The V gene's germline CDR1 is SGHRS and CDR2 YFSETQ. Trimming removed 4 bases from V and 7 bases from J; junction bases left unmatched: 9. CDR3 DNA: TGCGCCAGCAGCCCGGGGACAGGAGGGCTTGGCTACACCTTC. Its translation is CASSPGTGGLGYTF.

By frequency in the sample, this clone is medium-sized. J is TRBJ2-7 and V is TRBV4-1, with a possible D match to TRBD1 (5 bases). Germline CDR1 and CDR2: MGHRA and YSYEKL. The CDR3 extends over 14 amino acids. Trimming removed 4 bases at V and 6 bases at J, with 16 bases between. In nucleotides, the CDR3 is TGCGCCAGCAGCCTTACGAGACCTGGGGCCGAGCAGTACTTC. It encodes CASSLTRPGAEQYF.

The CDR3 sequence is CASSSGQLAKNIQYF. CDR3 nucleotide sequence: TGTGCCAGCAGCTCGGGACAACTAGCCAAAAACATTCAGTACTTC. The chain uses TRBV5-4 and TRBJ2-4; the D gene is possibly TRBD1 (6 bases). This CDR3 comprises 15 residues. V dropped 3 bases and J dropped 0 bases, with 10 bases sitting between them. CDR1 SGHNT and CDR2 YYREEE come from the germline V gene (reference sequence).

The V gene is TRBV5-1, the J gene TRBJ1-6; 9 bases agree with TRBD1. V trimming: 2 bases; J trimming: 7 bases; junction bases outside the gene matches: 13. Germline V lookup: CDR1 SGHRS, CDR2 YFSETQ. CDR3 size: 18 residues. The CDR3 coding sequence is TGCGCCAGCAGCTTCAGTATAAGGACAGGGGCCCAAAATTCACCCCTCCACTTT. Translated: CASSFSIRTGAQNSPLHF.

The chain has TRBV18 and TRBJ2-2, with D hard to call. CDR3 length: 15 residues. Germline loops: CDR1 KGHSH, CDR2 LQKENI. Deletions cut 2 bases from V and 0 bases from J, with 7 bases between. The CDR3 region is CASSPLQANTGELFF. As DNA, the CDR3 is TGTGCCAGCTCACCATTGCAGGCGAACACCGGGGAGCTGTTTTTT.

This clone was counted once. The chain links TRBV6-5 to TRBJ2-2, with D tentatively TRBD1 (6 bases). Germline lookup yields CDR1 MNHEY and CDR2 SVGAGI. This CDR3 contains 15 residues. V was cut by 9 bases and J by 6 bases, with 20 bases left in between. The CDR3 DNA reads as TGTGCCAGTATTCCCAACGGACAGTTCGCCGGGGAGCTGTTTTTT. It codes for CASIPNGQFAGELFF.

The CDR3 loop reads CAGKETSIATDTQYF. CDR3 in DNA: TGTGCCGGAAAGGAGACTAGCATCGCCACAGATACGCAGTATTTT. This rearrangement joins TRBV6-1 to TRBJ2-3, with TRBD2 identical over 7 bases. The V segment lost 11 bases and the J segment 2 bases; nucleotides outside the gene matches: 13. The CDR3 covers 15 residues. Looked up from germline, CDR1 is MNHNS and CDR2 is SASEGT.

This clone came up a few times. The chain is built from TRBV5-1 and TRBJ1-4, with D uncertain. There are 14 residues in the CDR3. Trimming stripped 4 bases from V and 0 bases from J, with 7 bases between. Germline V gene sequence: CDR1 SGHRS, CDR2 YFSETQ. CDR3 sequence reads: CASSDGATNEKLFF. CDR3 nucleotides: TGCGCCAGCAGCGACGGAGCAACTAATGAAAAACTGTTTTTT.

The genes are TRBV28 and TRBJ1-5; D may be TRBD1 (5 bases). The V gene's germline CDR1 is MDHEN and CDR2 SYDVKM. The V and J ends lost 4 bases and 0 bases respectively, with 10 bases between them. The CDR3 contains 15 residues. CDR3 nucleotide sequence: TGTGCCAGCAGTTCCGGGGGAATTAGCAATCAGCCCCAGCATTTT. It is translated as CASSSGGISNQPQHF.

The rearrangement joins TRBV4-1 to TRBJ1-1, with 9 positions matching TRBD1. The CDR3 has 18 residues. The junction had 11 bases not matched to a gene; V was cut back by 0 bases and J by 3 bases. The germline CDR1 and CDR2 sequences are MGHRA and YSYEKL. The CDR3: CASSQEASLGTGYTEAFF. In DNA, the CDR3 is TGCGCCAGCAGCCAAGAAGCGTCGTTGGGGACAGGGTACACTGAAGCTTTCTTT.

The DNA of the CDR3 is TGTGCCAGCAGCCCTCCGGGAGACACCATATATTTT. This sequence encodes CASSPPGDTIYF. The V call is TRBV28, the J call TRBJ1-3; D not certain. Germline V gene lookup returns CDR1 MDHEN and CDR2 SYDVKM. The V end lost 6 bases, the J end lost 8 bases, and 11 bases lay between the germline ends. The CDR3 loop spans 12 amino acids.

This clone appeared a few times. The rearrangement joins TRBV18 to TRBJ1-1; D possibly corresponds to TRBD1 (5 bases). The CDR3 is 16 residues long. Trimming took off 4 bases at V and 2 bases at J, with 17 bases between the two ends. From germline, CDR1 is KGHSH and CDR2 LQKENI. CDR3 loop: CASSLLSTVANTEAFF. The CDR3, as DNA: TGTGCCAGCTCACTTCTCTCGACAGTGGCCAACACTGAAGCTTTCTTT.

This clone was counted between two and nine times. V usage is TRBV7-6 and J usage is TRBJ2-1; 10 bases align to TRBD2. With 5 bases clipped from V and 9 bases from J, the junction kept 22 bases outside the gene matches. This CDR3 comprises 19 residues. Germline V gene lookup returns CDR1 SGHVS and CDR2 FNYEAQ. CDR3 bases: TGTGCCAGCAGCCGTAGCGGGAGGTTGGGGTCTGGTTCTCGGGGTGAGCAGTTCTTC. Translation gives CASSRSGRLGSGSRGEQFF.

Notes on this clone: Within the sample, other DNA sequences also encode this same CDR3. This rearrangement joins TRBV5-6 to TRBJ1-4; TRBD1 matches 7 bases. This CDR3 contains 16 residues. The V segment lost 0 bases and the J segment 8 bases; nucleotides outside the gene matches: 10. Germline CDR1 SGHDT, CDR2 YYEEEE. The CDR3 nucleotides are TGTGCCAGCAGCTTGGCCGGCGGGACAGTCGGGGAAAAACTGTTTTTT. Encoded protein: CASSLAGGTVGEKLFF.

This chain connects TRBV18 to TRBJ1-4; D uncertain. This CDR3 region has 14 residues. From germline, CDR1 is KGHSH and CDR2 LQKENI. Trimming shortened V by 6 bases and J by 3 bases, and 11 bases separated the two germline ends. The CDR3 here is CASSPVPSNEKLFF. The CDR3 nucleotides are TGTGCCAGCTCGCCGGTCCCTTCTAATGAAAAACTGTTTTTT. Based on the CDR3 plus reference TRBV18 and TRBJ1-4, the full variable domain is NAGVMQNPRHLVRRRGQEARLRCSPMKGHSHVYWYRQLPEEGLKFMVYLQKENIIDESGMPKERFSAEFPKEGPSILRIQQVVRGDSAAYFCASSPVPSNEKLFFGSGTQLSVL.

V gene TRBV6-6 combines with J gene TRBJ1-2; TRBD1 matches 8 bases. The CDR3 totals 14 residues. Germline assignment: CDR1 MNHNY and CDR2 SVGAGI (reference sequence). J gave up 5 bases and V 5 bases, and 7 bases lay outside the gene matches. CDR3 loop: CASSAADRGYGYTF. DNA of the CDR3: TGTGCCAGCAGTGCCGCCGACAGGGGATATGGCTACACCTTC.

The chain combines TRBV14 with TRBJ2-5; 8 nucleotides agree with TRBD2. The CDR3 extends over 16 amino acids. Losses at the gene ends were 1 base for V and 4 bases for J; bases not matched to a gene: 8. Germline V lookup: CDR1 SGHDN, CDR2 FVKESK. CDR3 bases: TGTGCCAGCAGCCAAGGTCGGGAGGGAAACCGAGAGACCCAGTACTTC. This gives the protein CASSQGREGNRETQYF.

The chain recombines TRBV28 with TRBJ1-2; 9 bases map to TRBD1. Germline CDR1 and CDR2: MDHEN and SYDVKM. This CDR3 region has 16 residues. With 7 bases clipped from V and 0 bases from J, the junction kept 9 bases outside the gene matches. This chain's CDR3 is CASTWGDRDPNYGYTF. CDR3 sequence (DNA): TGTGCCAGCACCTGGGGGGACAGGGACCCTAACTATGGCTACACCTTC.